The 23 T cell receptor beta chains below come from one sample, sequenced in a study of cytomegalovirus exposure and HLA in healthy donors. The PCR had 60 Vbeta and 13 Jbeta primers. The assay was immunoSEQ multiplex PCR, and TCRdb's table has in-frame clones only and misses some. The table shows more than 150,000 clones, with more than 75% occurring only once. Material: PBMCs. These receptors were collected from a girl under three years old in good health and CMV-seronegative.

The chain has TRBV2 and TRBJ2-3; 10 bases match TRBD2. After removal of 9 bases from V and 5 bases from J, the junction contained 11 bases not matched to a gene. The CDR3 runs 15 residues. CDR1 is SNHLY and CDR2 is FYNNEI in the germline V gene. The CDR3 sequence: CARLEAGGRKDTQYF. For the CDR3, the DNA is TGTGCCAGACTCGAAGCGGGGGGGCGTAAAGATACGCAGTATTTT.

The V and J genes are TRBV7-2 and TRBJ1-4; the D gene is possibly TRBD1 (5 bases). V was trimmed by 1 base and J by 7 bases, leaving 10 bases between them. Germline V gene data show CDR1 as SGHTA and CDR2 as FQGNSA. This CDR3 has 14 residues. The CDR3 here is CASSLGGGGEKLFF. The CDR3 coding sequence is TGTGCCAGCAGCTTAGGCGGGGGAGGTGAAAAACTGTTTTTT.

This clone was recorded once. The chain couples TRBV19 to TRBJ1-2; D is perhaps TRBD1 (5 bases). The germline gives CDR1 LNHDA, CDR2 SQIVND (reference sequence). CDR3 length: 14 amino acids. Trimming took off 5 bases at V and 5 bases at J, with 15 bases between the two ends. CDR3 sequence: CASSPDSTRYGYTF. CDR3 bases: TGTGCCAGTAGTCCTGACAGTACTCGGTATGGCTACACCTTC.

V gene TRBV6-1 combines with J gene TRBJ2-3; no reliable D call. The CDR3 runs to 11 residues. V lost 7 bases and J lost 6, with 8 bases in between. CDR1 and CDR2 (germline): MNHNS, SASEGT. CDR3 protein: CASIRLDTQYF. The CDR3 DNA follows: TGTGCCAGCATCCGTCTGGATACGCAGTATTTT.

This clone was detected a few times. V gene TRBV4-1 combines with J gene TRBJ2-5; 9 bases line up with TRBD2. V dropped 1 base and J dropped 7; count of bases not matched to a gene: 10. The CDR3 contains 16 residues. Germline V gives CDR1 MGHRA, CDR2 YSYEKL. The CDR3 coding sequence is TGCGCCAGCAGCCAAGGTAGCGGGAGCCTTCGGGGGACCCAGTACTTC. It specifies CASSQGSGSLRGTQYF.

The CDR3 protein is CASSFYSGGEGDTQYF. In nucleotides, the CDR3 is TGCGCCAGCAGCTTCTATAGCGGGGGGGAGGGAGATACGCAGTATTTT. This chain joins TRBV5-1 and TRBJ2-3; 11 bases align to TRBD2. Germline CDR1 and CDR2: SGHRS and YFSETQ. J lost 5 bases, V lost 2 bases, and 7 bases had no gene match. The CDR3 sequence is 16 residues long.

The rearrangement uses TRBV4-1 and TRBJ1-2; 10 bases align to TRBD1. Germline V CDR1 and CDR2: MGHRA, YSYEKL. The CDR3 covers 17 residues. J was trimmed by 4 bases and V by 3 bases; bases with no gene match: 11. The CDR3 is CASSHDTKRTGGYGYTF. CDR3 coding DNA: TGCGCCAGCAGCCACGACACCAAACGGACAGGGGGCTATGGCTACACCTTC.

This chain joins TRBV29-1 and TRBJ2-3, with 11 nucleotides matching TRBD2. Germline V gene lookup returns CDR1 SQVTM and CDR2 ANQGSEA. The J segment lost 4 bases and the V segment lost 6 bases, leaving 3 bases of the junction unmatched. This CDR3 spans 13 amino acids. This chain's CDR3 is CSVLLAGADTQYF. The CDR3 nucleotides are TGCAGCGTATTACTAGCGGGAGCAGATACGCAGTATTTT.

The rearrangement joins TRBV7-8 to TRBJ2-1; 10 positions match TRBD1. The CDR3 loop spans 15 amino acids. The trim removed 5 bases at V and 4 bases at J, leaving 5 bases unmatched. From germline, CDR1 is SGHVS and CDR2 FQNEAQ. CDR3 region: CASSIRDRGYNEQFF. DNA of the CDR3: TGTGCCAGCAGCATCCGGGACAGGGGATACAATGAGCAGTTCTTC.

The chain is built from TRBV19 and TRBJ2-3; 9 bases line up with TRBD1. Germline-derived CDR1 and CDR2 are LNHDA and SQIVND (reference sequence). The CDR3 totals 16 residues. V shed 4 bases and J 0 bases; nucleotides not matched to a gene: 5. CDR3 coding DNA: TGTGCCAGTAGTACGGGACAGGGACCTAGCACAGATACGCAGTATTTT. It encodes CASSTGQGPSTDTQYF.

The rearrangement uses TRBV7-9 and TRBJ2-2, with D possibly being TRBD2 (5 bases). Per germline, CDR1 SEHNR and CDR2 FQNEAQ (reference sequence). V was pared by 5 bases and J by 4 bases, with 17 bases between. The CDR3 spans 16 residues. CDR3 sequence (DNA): TGTGCCAGCAGCCCTCGGCTAGAGGGCGGCACCGGGGAGCTGTTTTTT. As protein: CASSPRLEGGTGELFF. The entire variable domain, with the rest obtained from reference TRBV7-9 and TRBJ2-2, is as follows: DTGVSQNPRHKITKRGQNVTFRCDPISEHNRLYWYRQTLGQGPEFLTYFQNEAQLEKSRLLSDRFSAERPKGSFSTLEIQRTEQGDSAMYLCASSPRLEGGTGELFFGEGSRLTVL.

CDR3 amino acids: CASREATGNSGNTIYF. In nucleotides, the CDR3 is TGTGCCAGCAGGGAGGCTACAGGGAACTCTGGAAACACCATATATTTT. The chain carries TRBV27 and TRBJ1-3, with D possibly TRBD1 on 6 matching bases. The V end lost 6 bases, the J end lost 0 bases, and 15 bases lay between the germline ends. Looked up from germline, CDR1 is MNHEY and CDR2 is SMNVEV (reference sequence). This CDR3 region has 16 residues.

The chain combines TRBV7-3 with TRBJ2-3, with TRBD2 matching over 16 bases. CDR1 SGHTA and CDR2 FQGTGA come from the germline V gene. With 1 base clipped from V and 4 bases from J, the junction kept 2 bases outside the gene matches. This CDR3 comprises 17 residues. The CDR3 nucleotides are TGTGCCAGCAGCTTAATGGGACTAGCGGGAGGGTCAGATACGCAGTATTTT. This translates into CASSLMGLAGGSDTQYF.

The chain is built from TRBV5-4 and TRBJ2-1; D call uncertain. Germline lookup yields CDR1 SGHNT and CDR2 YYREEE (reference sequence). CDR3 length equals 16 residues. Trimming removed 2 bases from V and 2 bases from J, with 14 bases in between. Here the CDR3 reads CASSFPDSLPYNEQFF. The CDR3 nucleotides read TGTGCCAGCAGCTTCCCAGACTCCCTCCCCTACAATGAGCAGTTCTTC.

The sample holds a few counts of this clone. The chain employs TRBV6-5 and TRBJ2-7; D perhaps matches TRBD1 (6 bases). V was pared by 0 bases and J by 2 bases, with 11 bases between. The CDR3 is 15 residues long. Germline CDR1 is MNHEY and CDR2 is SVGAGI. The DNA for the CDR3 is TGTGCCAGCAGTTACTCTGGGACAAACGCCTACGAGCAGTACTTC. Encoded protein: CASSYSGTNAYEQYF.

The CDR3 region is CASSLVYQETQYF. CDR3 sequence (DNA): TGTGCCAGCAGCTTGGTGTATCAAGAGACCCAGTACTTC. V is TRBV5-4 and J is TRBJ2-5, with unresolved D. The germline V gene encodes CDR1 SGHNT and CDR2 YYREEE (reference sequence). The CDR3 is made up of 13 amino acids. Trimming took off 0 bases at V and 2 bases at J, with 5 bases between the two ends.

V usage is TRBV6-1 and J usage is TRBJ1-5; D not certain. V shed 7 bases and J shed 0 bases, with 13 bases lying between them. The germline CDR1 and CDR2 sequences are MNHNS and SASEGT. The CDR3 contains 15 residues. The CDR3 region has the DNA TGTGCCAGCAAAGAATCAGAATATAGCAATCAGCCCCAGCATTTT. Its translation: CASKESEYSNQPQHF.

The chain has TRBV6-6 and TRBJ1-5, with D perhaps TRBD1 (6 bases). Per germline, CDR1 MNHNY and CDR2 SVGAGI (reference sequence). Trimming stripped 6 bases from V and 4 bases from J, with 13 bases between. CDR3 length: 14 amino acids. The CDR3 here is CASRILDRNQPQHF. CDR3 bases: TGTGCCAGCAGAATCCTGGACAGAAATCAGCCCCAGCATTTT.

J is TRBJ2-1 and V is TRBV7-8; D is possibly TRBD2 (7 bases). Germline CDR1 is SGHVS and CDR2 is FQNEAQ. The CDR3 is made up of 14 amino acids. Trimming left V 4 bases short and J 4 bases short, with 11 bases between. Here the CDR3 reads CASSSRGAYNEQFF. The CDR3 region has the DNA TGTGCCAGCAGCTCCCGGGGGGCTTACAATGAGCAGTTCTTC.

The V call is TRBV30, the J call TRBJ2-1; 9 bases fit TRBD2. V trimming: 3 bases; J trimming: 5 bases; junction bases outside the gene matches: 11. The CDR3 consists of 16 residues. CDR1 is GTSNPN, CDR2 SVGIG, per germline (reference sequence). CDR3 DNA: TGTGCCTGGAGGACCCTGGGCGGGGGGGCCAACAATGAGCAGTTCTTC. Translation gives CAWRTLGGGANNEQFF.

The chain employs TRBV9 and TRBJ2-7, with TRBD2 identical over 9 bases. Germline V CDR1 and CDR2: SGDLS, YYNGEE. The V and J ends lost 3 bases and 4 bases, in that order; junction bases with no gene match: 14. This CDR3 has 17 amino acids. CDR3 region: CASSAAGGFGARYEQYF. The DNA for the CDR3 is TGTGCCAGCAGCGCCGCGGGGGGGTTTGGAGCCAGGTACGAGCAGTACTTC.

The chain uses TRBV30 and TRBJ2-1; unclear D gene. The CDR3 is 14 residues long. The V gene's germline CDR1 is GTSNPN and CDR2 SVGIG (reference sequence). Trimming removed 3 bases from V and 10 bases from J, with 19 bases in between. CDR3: CAWRIKYIPGEQFF. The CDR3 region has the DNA TGTGCCTGGAGGATTAAGTATATCCCCGGGGAGCAGTTCTTC.

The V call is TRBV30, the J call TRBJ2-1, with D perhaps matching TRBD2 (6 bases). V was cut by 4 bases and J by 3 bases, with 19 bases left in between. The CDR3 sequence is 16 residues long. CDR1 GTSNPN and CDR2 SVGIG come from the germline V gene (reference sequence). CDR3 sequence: CAWMGDWGRNYNEQFF. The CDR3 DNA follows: TGTGCCTGGATGGGAGATTGGGGGAGGAACTACAATGAGCAGTTCTTC.